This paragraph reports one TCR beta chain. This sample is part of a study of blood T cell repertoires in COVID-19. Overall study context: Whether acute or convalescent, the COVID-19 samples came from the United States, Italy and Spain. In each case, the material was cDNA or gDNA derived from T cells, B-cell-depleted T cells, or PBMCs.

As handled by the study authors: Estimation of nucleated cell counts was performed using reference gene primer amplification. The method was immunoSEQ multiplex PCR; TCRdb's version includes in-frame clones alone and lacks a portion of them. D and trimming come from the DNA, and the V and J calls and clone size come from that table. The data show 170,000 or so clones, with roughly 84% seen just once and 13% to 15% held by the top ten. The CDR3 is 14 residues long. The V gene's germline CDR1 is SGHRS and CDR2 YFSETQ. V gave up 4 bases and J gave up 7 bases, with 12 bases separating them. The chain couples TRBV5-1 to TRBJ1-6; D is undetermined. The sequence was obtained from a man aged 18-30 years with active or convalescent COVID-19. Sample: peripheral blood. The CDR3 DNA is TGCGCCAGCAGCCTCGACGCGGGGAATTCACCCCTCCACTTT. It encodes CASSLDAGNSPLHF.